The present T cell receptor beta chain was sequenced within a study of Tregs in tolerant kidney transplant recipients. V lost 0 bases, J lost 5 bases, and 5 bases stayed unmatched. From germline, CDR1 is SGHRS and CDR2 YFSETQ. The CDR3 spans 14 residues. Thawed PBMCs were FACS-sorted into unstimulated CD4+CD25+CD127- regulatory T cells, CD4+CD25- non-regulatory cells, CD4 and CD8 cells. Sequenced by immunoSEQ multiplex PCR; TCRdb stores in-frame clones only, minus some. The sample has fewer than 100,000 clones; 93% are singletons. Sequenced here: CD4+ T cells from blood, sampled before the transplant. The TCR sequence derives from a human donor who received a combined kidney and bone marrow transplant. The chain recombines TRBV5-1 with TRBJ2-7; 7 bases are a match to TRBD1. The CDR3 protein is CASSLVQGTNEQYF. The CDR3 nucleotides read TGCGCCAGCAGCTTGGTACAGGGGACCAACGAGCAGTACTTC.